The next 32 T cell receptor beta chains were all read from a single sample in a study of CD8+ T cells in alopecia areata (dated 2018 in TCRdb). The sample's time point label, decoded: around 26 weeks on oral tofacitinib. The sample's treatment or condition label, in plain terms: oral pan-JAK inhibitor, 5-10 mg twice daily. Receptor amplification or capture employed the immunoSEQ multiplex PCR assay. RNA was extracted from all samples and reverse transcribed into cDNA as template for TCR sequencing. TCRdb mirrors the immuneACCESS table, restricted to in-frame sequences. Some clones are absent from its copies; in checked studies, under half trace to an unresolved V gene, and the reason for the others is unknown. The sample table records approximately 150,000 clones; less than 70% of these occur just once. Together, the top ten hold over 12% of the sample. The sequencing used CD4+ T cells sorted from blood, collected at week 24, from a patient treated with tofacitinib. The receptors originated from a human donor with alopecia areata.

This chain connects TRBV6-1 to TRBJ2-4; 7 positions agree with TRBD1. The V gene's germline CDR1 is MNHNS and CDR2 SASEGT. This CDR3 is 16 amino acids long. V was clipped by 2 bases and J by 1 base; unmatched bases: 5. CDR3 coding DNA: TGTGCCAGCAGTGAACAAGGGGGCGGCGCCAAAAACATTCAGTACTTC. Protein product: CASSEQGGGAKNIQYF.

The chain couples TRBV5-1 to TRBJ2-7; TRBD2 matches at 9 bases. The CDR3 contains 15 residues. CDR1 and CDR2 (germline): SGHRS, YFSETQ. The V gene end was trimmed by 2 bases and the J gene end by 5 bases; junction bases not matched to a gene: 8. CDR3 loop: CASSFTGTSWDEQYF. The CDR3 bases are TGCGCCAGCAGCTTCACCGGGACTAGCTGGGACGAGCAGTACTTC.

This clone was recorded once. This chain joins TRBV12-5 and TRBJ1-1, with no clear D. CDR3 size: 14 residues. Trimming took off 1 base at V and 0 bases at J, with 6 bases between the two ends. CDR1 is LGHNT, CDR2 FRNRAP, per germline. CDR3 loop: CASGLGLMNTEAFF. The CDR3, as DNA: TGTGCTAGTGGTTTGGGATTAATGAACACTGAAGCTTTCTTT.

The sample holds one count of this clone. This chain uses TRBV25-1 with TRBJ2-5, with TRBD2 matching 10 bases. Trimming removed 7 bases from V and 5 bases from J; junction bases left unmatched: 4. CDR1 is MGHDK and CDR2 is SYGVNS in the germline V gene. The CDR3 is made up of 13 amino acids. CDR3 loop: CASKRGGGETQYF. As DNA, the CDR3 is TGTGCCAGCAAGCGGGGGGGCGGTGAGACCCAGTACTTC. Drawing the rest from reference TRBV25-1 and TRBJ2-5, the complete variable domain is EADIYQTPRYLVIGTGKKITLECSQTMGHDKMYWYQQDPGMELHLIHYSYGVNSTEKGDLSSESTVSRIRTEHFPLTLESARPSHTSQYLCASKRGGGETQYFGPGTRLLVL.

J is TRBJ2-7 and V is TRBV10-3; D may be TRBD2 (6 bases). CDR3 length equals 11 residues. Per germline, CDR1 ENHRY and CDR2 SYGVKD. Trimming shortened V by 5 bases and J by 5 bases, and 7 bases separated the two germline ends. The CDR3 region is CAISTGDEQYF. In DNA form, the CDR3 reads TGTGCCATCAGTACGGGGGACGAGCAGTACTTC.

This clone was seen once. The V gene is TRBV6-5, the J gene TRBJ1-6; a possible D gene is TRBD1 (6 bases). The CDR3 is made up of 13 amino acids. The V gene's germline CDR1 is MNHEY and CDR2 SVGAGI. Trimming took off 0 bases at V and 14 bases at J, with 11 bases between the two ends. CDR3 in DNA: TGTGCCAGCAGTTACTCCCCACAGGGAGCCCTCCACTTT. Its protein product is CASSYSPQGALHF.

The V gene is TRBV14, the J gene TRBJ1-1; D is unresolved. With 4 bases removed from V and 5 bases from J, the gap between germline ends came to 11 bases. Germline V gene lookup returns CDR1 SGHDN and CDR2 FVKESK. The CDR3 is made up of 13 amino acids. The CDR3 DNA sequence: TGTGCCAGCAGCCTAATGGGTACAACTGAAGCTTTCTTT. It encodes CASSLMGTTEAFF.

This sequence joins TRBV5-1 and TRBJ2-7, with D maybe TRBD1 (6 bases). CDR1 SGHRS and CDR2 YFSETQ come from the germline V gene. V lost 7 bases and J lost 3, with 20 bases in between. This CDR3 comprises 15 residues. The CDR3 DNA follows: TGCGCCAGCCGTTATTATCACGGACAGATCTACGAGCAGTACTTC. Protein sequence: CASRYYHGQIYEQYF. The full variable domain, completed using reference TRBV5-1 and TRBJ2-7, is KAGVTQTPRYLIKTRGQQVTLSCSPISGHRSVSWYQQTPGQGLQFLFEYFSETQRNKGNFPGRFSGRQFSNSRSEMNVSTLELGDSALYLCASRYYHGQIYEQYFGPGTRLTVT.

This sequence joins TRBV30 and TRBJ2-3; 12 bases are a match to TRBD2. Germline trimming cut 3 bases from V and 0 bases from J; bases unmatched to any gene: 4. Germline V gives CDR1 GTSNPN, CDR2 SVGIG (reference sequence). This CDR3 spans 16 amino acids. The DNA for the CDR3 is TGTGCCTGGAGACTAGCGGGGGGAGCTAGCACAGATACGCAGTATTTT. This codes for CAWRLAGGASTDTQYF. Full variable domain (missing parts from reference TRBV30 and TRBJ2-3): SQTIHQWPATLVQPVGSPLSLECTVEGTSNPNLYWYRQAAGRGLQLLFYSVGIGQISSEVPQNLSASRPQDRQFILSSKKLLLSDSGFYLCAWRLAGGASTDTQYFGPGTRLTVL.

Comment on this clone: The sample contains more than one DNA sequence encoding this CDR3. The chain carries TRBV5-1 and TRBJ1-5, with a weak D call TRBD1 (5 bases). V lost 4 bases and J lost 7, with 12 bases in between. Germline assignment: CDR1 SGHRS and CDR2 YFSETQ. CDR3 length: 13 residues. In DNA form, the CDR3 reads TGCGCCAGCAGCGAGGGACCTGGGCAGCCCCAGCATTTT. Translation gives CASSEGPGQPQHF.

V usage is TRBV7-9 and J usage is TRBJ2-7; possibly TRBD2 for D (5 bases). Germline values: CDR1 SEHNR, CDR2 FQNEAQ (reference sequence). The CDR3 contains 12 residues. Trimming pared 5 bases from V and 3 bases from J, leaving 8 bases between. The CDR3 loop reads CASSSRDYEQYF. The CDR3 coding sequence is TGTGCCAGCAGCAGCCGGGACTACGAGCAGTACTTC.

The rearrangement uses TRBV5-1 and TRBJ1-2; tentative D call: TRBD1 (6 bases). V was cut by 3 bases and J by 8 bases, with 23 bases left in between. The CDR3 is 16 residues long. Germline V CDR1 and CDR2: SGHRS, YFSETQ. CDR3 nucleotides: TGCGCCAGCAGCTCGCCTACGGCAACAGGGTATGAAGGCTACACCTTC. Translated: CASSSPTATGYEGYTF.

The rearrangement links TRBV6-6 to TRBJ2-7; D gene uncertain. The V end was cut by 5 bases, the J end by 2 bases, with 7 bases between. Germline V gene lookup returns CDR1 MNHNY and CDR2 SVGAGI (reference sequence). This CDR3 region has 12 residues. The CDR3 loop reads CASSQSPYEQYF. For the CDR3, the DNA is TGTGCCAGCAGTCAAAGCCCCTACGAGCAGTACTTC.

The chain links TRBV29-1 to TRBJ2-5; D call uncertain. The V gene lost 4 bases and the J gene lost 3 bases, with 15 bases spanning the gap. The CDR3 extends over 14 amino acids. CDR1 and CDR2 (germline): SQVTM, ANQGSEA. The CDR3 sequence is CSVAPRLNKETQYF. As DNA, the CDR3 is TGCAGCGTTGCCCCCCGTCTCAACAAAGAGACCCAGTACTTC.

The chain links TRBV5-1 to TRBJ2-5; 8 nucleotides line up with TRBD1. CDR1 and CDR2 from the germline V gene are SGHRS and YFSETQ. J gave up 0 bases and V 4 bases, and 5 bases lay outside the gene matches. CDR3 length equals 15 residues. CDR3 amino acids: CASSRTGSYQETQYF. DNA for the CDR3: TGCGCCAGCAGCCGGACAGGGAGCTACCAAGAGACCCAGTACTTC. Variable domain in full (rest from reference TRBV5-1 and TRBJ2-5): KAGVTQTPRYLIKTRGQQVTLSCSPISGHRSVSWYQQTPGQGLQFLFEYFSETQRNKGNFPGRFSGRQFSNSRSEMNVSTLELGDSALYLCASSRTGSYQETQYFGPGTRLLVL.

The chain links TRBV6-5 to TRBJ2-7; either TRBD1 or TRBD2 may fit D (6 bases each). This CDR3 spans 15 amino acids. The V end lost 0 bases, the J end lost 6 bases, and 15 bases lay between the germline ends. Germline V gene sequence: CDR1 MNHEY, CDR2 SVGAGI. CDR3 sequence reads: CASSYSPRGPFEQYF. The DNA of the CDR3 is TGTGCCAGCAGTTACTCCCCTCGGGGGCCCTTCGAGCAGTACTTC.

This clone was seen a single time. The rearrangement uses TRBV27 and TRBJ1-2; tentative D call: TRBD1 (5 bases). Germline V gene sequence: CDR1 MNHEY, CDR2 SMNVEV (reference sequence). V lost 6 bases, J lost 6 bases, and 14 bases lay in between. CDR3 size: 13 residues. The CDR3 coding sequence is TGTGCCAGCAGGCGGGGGTCCCTGGATGGCTACACCTTC. The encoded protein is CASRRGSLDGYTF.

The chain uses TRBV29-1 and TRBJ1-3; weak D call: TRBD1 (6 bases). Germline V gene sequence: CDR1 SQVTM, CDR2 ANQGSEA. V was cut by 4 bases and J by 3 bases, with 7 bases left in between. The CDR3 length is 12 residues. This CDR3 is CSVGTDGNTIYF. CDR3 coding DNA: TGCAGCGTTGGGACAGATGGAAACACCATATATTTT. The full variable domain, its missing parts supplied by reference TRBV29-1 and TRBJ1-3, is SAVISQKPSRDICQRGTSLTIQCQVDSQVTMMFWYRQQPGQSLTLIATANQGSEATYESGFVIDKFPISRPNLTFSTLTVSNMSPEDSSIYLCSVGTDGNTIYFGEGSWLTVV.

This clone was seen only a few times. This chain connects TRBV29-1 to TRBJ2-5, with TRBD2 matching over 8 bases. The junction had 6 bases not matched to a gene; V was cut back by 7 bases and J by 5 bases. CDR1 is SQVTM, CDR2 ANQGSEA, per germline. The CDR3 covers 12 residues. CDR3 bases: TGCAGCGCGGGGGGGGTGAAGGAGACCCAGTACTTC. As protein: CSAGGVKETQYF.

V is TRBV6-6 and J is TRBJ2-7; TRBD1 is a possible D gene (5 bases). Germline CDR1 reads MNHNY; CDR2 reads SVGAGI (reference sequence). This CDR3 is 12 amino acids long. With 6 bases removed from V and 2 bases from J, the gap between germline ends came to 8 bases. Here the CDR3 DNA reads TGTGCCAGCAGAGCACAGGCCTACGAGCAGTACTTC. This translates into CASRAQAYEQYF.

The rearrangement joins TRBV2 to TRBJ2-7, with TRBD1 as a possible D gene (5 bases). CDR1 is SNHLY, CDR2 FYNNEI, per germline. This CDR3 spans 14 amino acids. Trimming left V 2 bases short and J 2 bases short, with 10 bases between. This CDR3 is CASSEQGSPYEQYF. CDR3 coding DNA: TGTGCCAGCAGTGAACAGGGCTCCCCCTACGAGCAGTACTTC.

This chain uses TRBV5-1 with TRBJ2-5, with unresolved D. CDR3 length: 15 amino acids. CDR1 SGHRS and CDR2 YFSETQ come from the germline V gene. V was pared by 0 bases and J by 1 base, with 10 bases between. The DNA for the CDR3 is TGCGCCAGCAGCTTGGTTCGGGTTGGCCAAGAGACCCAGTACTTC. Its translation: CASSLVRVGQETQYF.

V is TRBV30 and J is TRBJ1-4, with D possibly being TRBD1 (5 bases). The germline gives CDR1 GTSNPN, CDR2 SVGIG (reference sequence). V was clipped by 0 bases and J by 8 bases, with 13 bases between them. The CDR3 loop spans 14 amino acids. DNA of the CDR3: TGTGCCTGGAGTGTACGCAGGGAGAACGAAAAACTGTTTTTT. Protein product: CAWSVRRENEKLFF. Together with reference TRBV30 and TRBJ1-4, the CDR3 gives the full variable domain: SQTIHQWPATLVQPVGSPLSLECTVEGTSNPNLYWYRQAAGRGLQLLFYSVGIGQISSEVPQNLSASRPQDRQFILSSKKLLLSDSGFYLCAWSVRRENEKLFFGSGTQLSVL.

V gene TRBV4-1 combines with J gene TRBJ1-5; tentative D call: TRBD1 (5 bases). V was clipped by 5 bases and J by 10 bases, with 12 bases between them. The germline gives CDR1 MGHRA, CDR2 YSYEKL. This CDR3 has 12 residues. The CDR3 reads CASSSTGGPQHF. CDR3 DNA sequence: TGCGCCAGCAGCTCAACAGGAGGTCCCCAGCATTTT.

V gene TRBV28 combines with J gene TRBJ2-1; no firm D call. The CDR3 is 13 residues long. Trimming took 3 bases from V and 4 from J, leaving 7 bases between them. Germline V gives CDR1 MDHEN, CDR2 SYDVKM. The CDR3 loop is CASSLSSYNEQFF. The CDR3 bases are TGTGCCAGCAGTTTGAGCAGTTACAATGAGCAGTTCTTC.

The CDR3 sequence: CSVEPMDRNTEAFF. CDR3 in DNA: TGCAGCGTTGAACCTATGGACAGGAACACTGAAGCTTTCTTT. This chain joins TRBV29-1 and TRBJ1-1; weak D call: TRBD1 (6 bases). The CDR3 covers 14 residues. V lost 2 bases and J lost 1, with 11 bases in between. Germline values: CDR1 SQVTM, CDR2 ANQGSEA. The full variable domain, its missing parts supplied by reference TRBV29-1 and TRBJ1-1, is SAVISQKPSRDICQRGTSLTIQCQVDSQVTMMFWYRQQPGQSLTLIATANQGSEATYESGFVIDKFPISRPNLTFSTLTVSNMSPEDSSIYLCSVEPMDRNTEAFFGQGTRLTVV.

The V gene is TRBV19, the J gene TRBJ2-3, with 11 positions matching TRBD2. The CDR3 has 15 amino acids. CDR1 is LNHDA, CDR2 SQIVND, per germline (reference sequence). V gave up 1 base and J gave up 4 bases; unmatched junction bases: 1. CDR3 sequence reads: CASSIAGLAADTQYF. The CDR3 DNA sequence: TGTGCCAGTAGTATAGCGGGACTAGCGGCAGATACGCAGTATTTT.

The CDR3 sequence: CASSVDTQYF. The DNA for the CDR3 is TGTGCCAGCAGTGTGGACACGCAGTATTTT. The chain has TRBV2 and TRBJ2-3; no reliable D call. The CDR3 is made up of 10 amino acids. The V and J ends lost 4 bases and 9 bases respectively, with 5 bases between them. Germline loops: CDR1 SNHLY, CDR2 FYNNEI.

J is TRBJ1-6 and V is TRBV7-6, with D perhaps TRBD1 (5 bases). Per the germline V gene, CDR1 is SGHVS and CDR2 is FNYEAQ. This CDR3 has 15 residues. Trimming pared 0 bases from V and 10 bases from J, leaving 13 bases between. The CDR3 loop reads CASSLAREGFSPLHF. The CDR3 nucleotides read TGTGCCAGCAGCTTAGCGCGGGAGGGGTTCTCACCCCTCCACTTT.

The chain recombines TRBV9 with TRBJ1-5, with D tentatively TRBD1 (6 bases). The CDR3 runs to 15 residues. Looked up from germline, CDR1 is SGDLS and CDR2 is YYNGEE. The V gene lost 0 bases and the J gene lost 4 bases, with 11 bases spanning the gap. CDR3 loop: CASSVGRGKNQPQHF. CDR3 coding DNA: TGTGCCAGCAGCGTAGGCAGGGGAAAGAATCAGCCCCAGCATTTT.

The V and J genes are TRBV29-1 and TRBJ1-1; no definite D call. The germline V and J ends were trimmed by 1 base and 4 bases, with 4 bases remaining between them. The CDR3 is 11 residues long. Germline V gene lookup returns CDR1 SQVTM and CDR2 ANQGSEA. In DNA, the CDR3 is TGCAGCGTTGAAGGCGTCACTGAAGCTTTCTTT. This codes for CSVEGVTEAFF.

CDR3 nucleotides: TGTGCCAGCTCATCGGGACAGTCGAATTCACCCCTCCACTTT. It yields the protein CASSSGQSNSPLHF. The V gene is TRBV18, the J gene TRBJ1-6; 7 nucleotides match TRBD1. Germline loops: CDR1 KGHSH, CDR2 LQKENI. CDR3 length: 14 amino acids. The V and J ends lost 5 bases and 7 bases, in that order; junction bases with no gene match: 5.